These 21 T cell receptor beta chains were all obtained from the same sample, sequenced in a study of T-cell reconstitution after alpha-beta-depleted transplantation in children. Unique molecular identifiers were used to barcode this TCRbeta library. TCRdb ran MiXCR on the PCR reads and lists one entry per CDR3 protein. The sample consists of 200,000 to 250,000 distinct CDR3 sequences, about 9.2% of them appearing once. This specimen was PBMCs from the stem cell graft donor, taken from the stem cell graft. The receptor set was obtained from a human donor who donated a stem cell graft to a child with acute lymphoblastic leukemia.

This clonotype was observed a few times. This CDR3 reads CASSIVPGKESEQFF. The CDR3, as DNA: TGTGCCAGTAGTATAGTTCCAGGGAAGGAAAGTGAGCAGTTCTTC. The chain uses TRBV19 and TRBJ2-1; TRBD1 is a possible D gene (5 bases). This CDR3 region has 15 residues. Germline V gives CDR1 LNHDA, CDR2 SQIVND (reference sequence). V dropped 1 base and J dropped 9 bases, with 16 bases sitting between them.

The chain uses TRBV9 and TRBJ2-1; 7 bases match TRBD1. This CDR3 is 14 amino acids long. V lost 3 bases and J lost 8; bases outside the gene matches: 8. In germline, CDR1 is SGDLS, CDR2 YYNGEE. The chain's CDR3 is CASSEQGIGHEQFF. CDR3 bases: TGTGCCAGCAGCGAACAGGGGATCGGGCATGAGCAGTTCTTC.

The V and J genes are TRBV7-8 and TRBJ1-1, with a possible D match to TRBD1 (5 bases). There are 17 residues in the CDR3. With 4 bases removed from V and 5 bases from J, the gap between germline ends came to 23 bases. Germline V CDR1 and CDR2: SGHVS, FQNEAQ. The CDR3 region is CASSSWVMTGGETEAFF. The DNA for the CDR3 is TGTGCCAGCAGCTCATGGGTTATGACGGGGGGGGAAACTGAAGCTTTCTTT.

This clonotype has ten or more counts. The chain couples TRBV20-1 to TRBJ1-4; 7 positions match TRBD1. The CDR3 runs to 15 residues. Trimming cost V 0 bases and J 3 bases; bases outside gene matches: 4. Germline assignment: CDR1 DFQATT and CDR2 SNEGSKA (reference sequence). This CDR3 is CSARDFQGANEKLFF. In nucleotides, the CDR3 is TGCAGTGCTAGAGATTTCCAGGGGGCTAATGAAAAACTGTTTTTT.

The genes are TRBV29-1 and TRBJ1-1; 7 nucleotides match TRBD1. Unmatched junction bases numbered 4, after V lost 5 bases and J lost 1 base. The germline CDR1 and CDR2 sequences are SQVTM and ANQGSEA. The CDR3 totals 13 residues. The CDR3 sequence: CSVSRQGNTEAFF. For the CDR3, the DNA is TGCAGCGTTTCTCGACAGGGGAACACTGAAGCTTTCTTT.

The CDR3 here is CASSKPLGQMNTEAFF. The CDR3 nucleotides read TGTGCCAGCAGTAAGCCCTTGGGACAGATGAACACTGAAGCTTTCTTT. V gene TRBV6-1 combines with J gene TRBJ1-1, with 7 bases aligning to TRBD1. J lost 0 bases, V lost 5 bases, and 9 bases had no gene match. CDR1 is MNHNS and CDR2 is SASEGT in the germline V gene. The CDR3 is 16 amino acids.

This clonotype showed up just a few times. V gene TRBV18 combines with J gene TRBJ2-5; D call uncertain. The CDR3 sequence is 16 residues long. CDR1 is KGHSH, CDR2 LQKENI, per germline. V was pared by 3 bases and J by 4 bases, with 18 bases between. This CDR3 is CASSPRQPDAPETQYF. In nucleotides, the CDR3 is TGTGCCAGCTCACCGAGGCAGCCCGATGCCCCAGAGACCCAGTACTTC.

This clonotype was observed at least ten times. The chain has TRBV6-2 or TRBV6-3 and TRBJ2-2; a possible D gene is TRBD1 (7 bases). Deletions cut 10 bases from V and 3 bases from J, with 18 bases between. Per germline, CDR1 MNHEY and CDR2 SVGEGT. This CDR3 comprises 15 residues. CDR3 in amino acids: CATQIDREDTGELFF. The CDR3 coding sequence is TGTGCCACCCAGATCGACAGGGAGGACACCGGGGAGCTGTTTTTT.

The chain carries TRBV11-2 and TRBJ1-1; D call uncertain. V lost 4 bases and J lost 1, with 10 bases in between. CDR1 is SGHAT and CDR2 is FQNNGV in the germline V gene. The CDR3 spans 14 residues. The CDR3 DNA follows: TGTGCCAGCAGCTCTTACGTTCGGAACACTGAAGCTTTCTTT. It yields the protein CASSSYVRNTEAFF.

The rearrangement joins TRBV5-6 to TRBJ2-3; no clear D. The length of the CDR3 is 15 residues. The germline V gene has CDR1 SGHDT and CDR2 YYEEEE. The V end lost 4 bases, the J end lost 0 bases, and 12 bases lay between the germline ends. The CDR3 nucleotides are TGTGCCAGCAGCCCCGGGCTCCTCAGCACAGATACGCAGTATTTT. Translating it yields CASSPGLLSTDTQYF. The full variable domain, completed using reference TRBV5-6 and TRBJ2-3, is DAGVTQSPTHLIKTRGQQVTLRCSPKSGHDTVSWYQQALGQGPQFIFQYYEEEERQRGNFPDRFSGHQFPNYSSELNVNALLLGDSALYLCASSPGLLSTDTQYFGPGTRLTVL.

This clonotype was seen more than once but under ten times. The chain recombines TRBV6-2 or TRBV6-3 with TRBJ1-5, with D perhaps TRBD1 (5 bases). The CDR3 is 13 residues long. Germline V gives CDR1 MNHEY, CDR2 SVGEGT. V gave up 5 bases and J gave up 4 bases, with 9 bases separating them. The CDR3 bases are TGTGCCAGCAGTAATCGACAGAATCAGCCCCAGCATTTT. Translation gives CASSNRQNQPQHF.

This clonotype was found many times. The genes are TRBV7-9 and TRBJ2-1, with a possible D match to TRBD1 (5 bases). CDR3 length: 17 residues. Germline values: CDR1 SEHNR, CDR2 FQNEAQ (reference sequence). Trimming cost V 1 base and J 0 bases, with 13 bases left between them. CDR3 nucleotides: TGTGCCAGCAGCTTAGGGGCAGGGAAGAGCTCCTACAATGAGCAGTTCTTC. It encodes CASSLGAGKSSYNEQFF. Full variable domain (remainder filled in from reference TRBV7-9 and TRBJ2-1): DTGVSQNPRHKITKRGQNVTFRCDPISEHNRLYWYRQTLGQGPEFLTYFQNEAQLEKSRLLSDRFSAERPKGSFSTLEIQRTEQGDSAMYLCASSLGAGKSSYNEQFFGPGTRLTVL.

Many counts were recorded for this clonotype. The V and J genes are TRBV7-6 and TRBJ1-1; a weak D match, TRBD1 (5 bases). This CDR3 comprises 16 residues. V lost 5 bases and J lost 5, with 21 bases in between. From germline, CDR1 is SGHVS and CDR2 FNYEAQ. The CDR3 here is CASSPSITGTQTEAFF. The CDR3 DNA reads TGTGCCAGCAGCCCCTCCATAACCGGGACTCAGACTGAAGCTTTCTTT.

V and J are TRBV7-9 and TRBJ1-1; D remains ambiguous. The germline V and J ends were trimmed by 7 bases and 1 base, with 10 bases remaining between them. Germline V gene lookup returns CDR1 SEHNR and CDR2 FQNEAQ (reference sequence). This CDR3 region has 13 residues. The CDR3 region has the DNA TGTGCCAGCATCACGGAGGGGAACACTGAAGCTTTCTTT. Translated: CASITEGNTEAFF.

This clonotype was seen more than once but under ten times. The V gene is TRBV7-2, the J gene TRBJ2-3; 10 bases line up with TRBD1. Germline values: CDR1 SGHTA, CDR2 FQGNSA. V shed 1 base, J shed 4 bases, and the junction held 5 bases outside the gene matches. The CDR3 loop spans 16 amino acids. In DNA form, the CDR3 reads TGTGCCAGCAGCTTAGTCGGGACAGGGGTAGCAGATACGCAGTATTTT. Residues: CASSLVGTGVADTQYF.

This chain connects TRBV6-1 to TRBJ1-4; D is unresolved. The CDR3 covers 14 residues. Germline loops: CDR1 MNHNS, CDR2 SASEGT. The V and J ends lost 1 base and 7 bases respectively, with 10 bases between them. Here the CDR3 reads CASSEEFRREKLFF. DNA of the CDR3: TGTGCCAGCAGTGAAGAGTTCAGGCGTGAAAAACTGTTTTTT.

The chain carries TRBV27 and TRBJ2-3, with 8 bases fitting TRBD2. V trimming: 5 bases; J trimming: 4 bases; junction bases outside the gene matches: 11. Germline V gene sequence: CDR1 MNHEY, CDR2 SMNVEV (reference sequence). The CDR3 is 16 residues long. The CDR3 nucleotides read TGTGCCAGCAGTGGACTAGCCCGGTCCGTGGCAGATACGCAGTATTTT. The encoded protein is CASSGLARSVADTQYF.

This clonotype was observed a handful of times. The chain carries TRBV4-1 and TRBJ2-6; no reliable D call. Germline lookup yields CDR1 MGHRA and CDR2 YSYEKL. V dropped 4 bases and J dropped 0 bases, with 7 bases sitting between them. This CDR3 has 15 residues. CDR3 residues: CASSPRNSGANVLTF. The CDR3 nucleotides read TGCGCCAGCAGCCCCCGGAACTCTGGGGCCAACGTCCTGACTTTC.

With regard to this clonotype: One end of the junction varies from germline; a read error may be responsible. The chain combines TRBV3-1 with TRBJ1-2; maybe TRBD1 (5 bases). Germline lookup yields CDR1 LGHDT and CDR2 YNNKEL (reference sequence). The CDR3 extends over 15 amino acids. As DNA, the CDR3 is TGTGCCTGCAGCCCCCGGGGGAGTCCTTACTCTGGCTACACCTTC. It is translated as CACSPRGSPYSGYTF. The whole variable domain, remainder taken from reference TRBV3-1 and TRBJ1-2, is DTAVSQTPKYLVTQMGNDKSIKCEQNLGHDTMYWYKQDSKKFLKIMFSYNNKELIINETVPNRFSPKSPDKAHLNLHINSLELGDSAVYFCACSPRGSPYSGYTFGSGTRLTVV.

Only a few counts were recorded for this clonotype. The V and J genes are TRBV24-1 and TRBJ1-2; D ambiguous. V gave up 5 bases and J gave up 4 bases, with 10 bases separating them. Germline CDR1 KGHDR, CDR2 SFDVKD. The CDR3 has 13 amino acids. In DNA form, the CDR3 reads TGTGCCACCAGTGGGGAGGAAAGCTATGGCTACACCTTC. As protein: CATSGEESYGYTF.

This clonotype was found many times. The V call is TRBV13, the J call TRBJ2-7; no clear D gene. This CDR3 has 14 residues. Trimming took off 3 bases at V and 0 bases at J, with 9 bases between the two ends. Germline loops: CDR1 PRHDT, CDR2 FYEKMQ (reference sequence). The CDR3 DNA is TGTGCCAGCAGCTTGTGGGGTAGCTCCTACGAGCAGTACTTC. Its protein is CASSLWGSSYEQYF.